This T cell receptor (beta chain) was identified in a study of OX40 agonist ivuxolimab in advanced cancers. Study summary: Partial responses were achieved by three patients, one with hepatocellular carcinoma and two with cutaneous melanoma.

The CDR3 length is 13 residues. Germline V CDR1 and CDR2: LNHDA, SQIVND (reference sequence). V lost 3 bases to trimming and J lost 6 bases; unmatched junction nucleotides: 1. The data were produced by immunoSEQ multiplex PCR, yet TCRdb's version contains in-frame clones alone and is incomplete. The data contain approximately 120,000 clones, about 90% of them singletons. Sequences were derived from CD4+ or CD8+ T cells sorted from blood, sampled in a trial of the OX40 agonist ivuxolimab. This chain joins TRBV19 and TRBJ1-2; the match to TRBD1 covers 10 bases. The sequence derives from an adult with an advanced solid tumor such as melanoma, head and neck, liver or kidney cancer. CDR3 nucleotides: TGTGCCAGTAGTATGGGACAGGGGAATGGCTACACCTTC. Translation gives CASSMGQGNGYTF.